A selection of T cell receptor beta chains follows, all from one sample in a study of Ad26.COV2.S vaccination and SARS-CoV-2 variants. Generated by immunoSEQ multiplex PCR, the TCRdb table keeps only in-frame clones and is missing some. The sample includes around 420,000 clones, around nine tenths of them seen just once. The material was peripheral blood, obtained in a trial of Ad26.COV2.S vaccine versus placebo. These receptors originate from a person between 18 and 60 years old who received the Ad26.COV2.S COVID-19 vaccine or a placebo. Each CDR3 is given with its conserved first and last residue. D genes are given only for firm matches. Some rows have no size entry. The others give once, few or many, or a class for an expanded clone.

J gene: TRBJ2-7
clone size: -
D gene: TRBD1
V gene: TRBV30
CDR3 protein: CAWSGGQGASYEQYF
CDR3 DNA: TGTGCCTGGAGCGGTGGACAGGGGGCATCCTACGAGCAGTACTTC

J gene: TRBJ2-1
clone size: -
D gene: -
V gene: TRBV29-1
CDR3 protein: CSVSGLLNEQFF
CDR3 DNA: TGCAGCGTTTCGGGACTTTTGAATGAGCAGTTCTTC

J gene: TRBJ1-4
clone size: -
D gene: -
V gene: TRBV19
CDR3 protein: CASSTGRKLFF
CDR3 DNA: TGTGCCAGTAGTACGGGGAGAAAACTGTTTTTT

J gene: TRBJ2-2
clone size: -
D gene: -
V gene: TRBV5-1
CDR3 protein: CASSVGTRADTGELFF
CDR3 DNA: TGCGCCAGCAGCGTCGGGACCCGGGCCGACACCGGGGAGCTGTTTTTT

J gene: TRBJ2-1
clone size: -
D gene: -
V gene: TRBV9
CDR3 protein: CASSPRVGFNNEQFF
CDR3 DNA: TGTGCCAGCAGCCCCCGGGTGGGGTTTAACAATGAGCAGTTCTTC

J gene: TRBJ1-6
clone size: -
D gene: -
V gene: TRBV27
CDR3 protein: CASSFGEDSPLHF
CDR3 DNA: TGTGCCAGCAGTTTCGGGGAAGACTCACCCCTCCACTTT

J gene: TRBJ1-2
clone size: -
D gene: -
V gene: TRBV9
CDR3 protein: CASSKESNGYGYTF
CDR3 DNA: TGTGCCAGCAGCAAGGAATCAAACGGCTATGGCTACACCTTC

J gene: TRBJ2-2
clone size: -
D gene: -
V gene: TRBV7-3
CDR3 protein: CASSLRQPGELFF
CDR3 DNA: TGTGCCAGCAGCCTCAGACAGCCCGGGGAGCTGTTTTTT

J gene: TRBJ1-2
clone size: -
D gene: TRBD1
V gene: TRBV9
CDR3 protein: CASSPEGQGLYGYTF
CDR3 DNA: TGTGCCAGCAGCCCAGAGGGACAGGGGCTCTATGGCTACACCTTC

J gene: TRBJ2-2
clone size: -
D gene: TRBD1
V gene: TRBV7-8
CDR3 protein: CASRTRDRENTGELFF
CDR3 DNA: TGTGCCAGCAGGACCCGGGACAGGGAGAACACCGGGGAGCTGTTTTTT

J gene: TRBJ2-2
clone size: -
D gene: -
V gene: TRBV7-3
CDR3 protein: CASSYRQGTGELFF
CDR3 DNA: TGTGCCAGCAGCTATCGTCAGGGGACCGGGGAGCTGTTTTTT

J gene: TRBJ2-3
clone size: -
D gene: -
V gene: TRBV7-3
CDR3 protein: CASSLTGGTRRGTQYF
CDR3 DNA: TGTGCCAGCAGCTTAACGGGCGGGACTCGAAGGGGAACGCAGTATTTT

J gene: TRBJ2-7
clone size: -
D gene: -
V gene: TRBV2
CDR3 protein: CASSETQLIYEQYF
CDR3 DNA: TGTGCCAGCAGTGAAACACAACTGATCTACGAGCAGTACTTC

J gene: TRBJ1-2
clone size: -
D gene: -
V gene: TRBV6-1
CDR3 protein: CASSELGRENYGYTF
CDR3 DNA: TGTGCCAGCAGTGAACTAGGACGGGAGAACTATGGCTACACCTTC

J gene: TRBJ2-3
clone size: -
D gene: TRBD2
V gene: TRBV5-1
CDR3 protein: CASSPSGVFVDTQYF
CDR3 DNA: TGCGCCAGCAGCCCAAGCGGGGTTTTTGTAGATACGCAGTATTTT

J gene: TRBJ1-1
clone size: -
D gene: -
V gene: TRBV29-1
CDR3 protein: CSVPQGSYDTEAFF
CDR3 DNA: TGCAGCGTTCCCCAGGGTTCATATGACACTGAAGCTTTCTTT

J gene: TRBJ1-3
clone size: once
D gene: -
V gene: TRBV21-1
CDR3 protein: CASSRGQGRNTIYF
CDR3 DNA: TGTGCCAGCAGCCGTGGACAGGGACGGAACACCATATATTTT

J gene: TRBJ1-4
clone size: -
D gene: -
V gene: TRBV30
CDR3 protein: CAWSRGGSEKLFF
CDR3 DNA: TGTGCCTGGAGTCGGGGAGGGTCTGAAAAACTGTTTTTT

J gene: TRBJ1-4
clone size: once
D gene: -
V gene: TRBV7-9
CDR3 protein: CASSPSRGQASWANEKLFF
CDR3 DNA: TGTGCCAGCAGCCCCAGTCGGGGTCAGGCTTCGTGGGCTAATGAAAAACTGTTTTTT

J gene: TRBJ1-5
clone size: -
D gene: -
V gene: TRBV10-1
CDR3 protein: CASSEGRTARGKPQHF
CDR3 DNA: TGCGCCAGCAGTGAGGGCCGGACAGCCCGAGGGAAGCCCCAGCATTTT

J gene: TRBJ2-5
clone size: -
D gene: -
V gene: TRBV7-9
CDR3 protein: CASSPTGTQETQYF
CDR3 DNA: TGTGCCAGCAGCCCGACCGGGACCCAAGAGACCCAGTACTTC

J gene: TRBJ2-7
clone size: -
D gene: -
V gene: TRBV5-3
CDR3 protein: CARSTQRPSPYF
CDR3 DNA: TGTGCCAGAAGCACCCAGCGGCCGAGTCCGTACTTC

J gene: TRBJ2-7
clone size: -
D gene: TRBD1
V gene: TRBV6-2/TRBV6-3
CDR3 protein: CASSTGVYEQYF
CDR3 DNA: TGTGCCAGCAGCACAGGGGTTTACGAGCAGTACTTC

J gene: TRBJ1-2
clone size: -
D gene: -
V gene: TRBV19
CDR3 protein: CASSIGEGAF
CDR3 DNA: TGTGCCAGTAGTATCGGGGAGGGGGCCTTC

J gene: TRBJ2-5
clone size: -
D gene: -
V gene: TRBV10-3
CDR3 protein: CAISVGSLETQYF
CDR3 DNA: TGTGCCATCAGTGTAGGCAGTCTGGAGACCCAGTACTTC

J gene: TRBJ1-5
clone size: -
D gene: -
V gene: TRBV6-2/TRBV6-3
CDR3 protein: CASSYAGGRSGGNQPQHF
CDR3 DNA: TGTGCCAGCAGTTACGCCGGGGGCAGGTCAGGCGGCAATCAGCCCCAGCATTTT

J gene: TRBJ2-1
clone size: -
D gene: -
V gene: TRBV7-3
CDR3 protein: CASSPLSATYNEQFF
CDR3 DNA: TGTGCCAGCAGCCCCCTATCAGCCACCTACAATGAGCAGTTCTTC

J gene: TRBJ1-3
clone size: -
D gene: -
V gene: TRBV3-1/TRBV3-2
CDR3 protein: CASSRGVSSGNTIYF
CDR3 DNA: TGTGCCAGCAGTAGGGGGGTGTCCTCTGGAAACACCATATATTTT

J gene: TRBJ1-1
clone size: -
D gene: -
V gene: TRBV7-9
CDR3 protein: CASSWGGDTEAFF
CDR3 DNA: TGTGCCAGCAGCTGGGGTGGAGACACTGAAGCTTTCTTT

J gene: TRBJ2-7
clone size: -
D gene: TRBD1
V gene: TRBV5-1
CDR3 protein: CASSLARTGAPYEQYF
CDR3 DNA: TGCGCCAGCAGCTTGGCCCGGACAGGGGCACCCTACGAGCAGTACTTC

J gene: TRBJ1-6
clone size: few
D gene: -
V gene: TRBV6-6
CDR3 protein: CASSFISYNSPLHF
CDR3 DNA: TGTGCCAGCAGTTTTATCTCCTATAATTCACCCCTCCACTTT

J gene: TRBJ2-7
clone size: once
D gene: -
V gene: TRBV6-5
CDR3 protein: CASSTGATIHEQYF
CDR3 DNA: TGTGCCAGCAGCACAGGAGCCACGATCCATGAGCAGTACTTC

J gene: TRBJ1-6
clone size: -
D gene: TRBD1
V gene: TRBV5-6
CDR3 protein: CASSLNAGQQNYNSPLHF
CDR3 DNA: TGTGCCAGCAGCTTGAACGCGGGACAGCAGAACTATAATTCACCCCTCCACTTT

J gene: TRBJ2-7
clone size: -
D gene: TRBD1
V gene: TRBV11-2
CDR3 protein: CASSFPTGGDYEQYF
CDR3 DNA: TGTGCCAGCAGCTTTCCGACAGGGGGGGACTACGAGCAGTACTTC

J gene: TRBJ1-1
clone size: -
D gene: -
V gene: TRBV28
CDR3 protein: CASSLDSNTEAFF
CDR3 DNA: TGTGCCAGCAGTCTAGACAGTAACACTGAAGCTTTCTTT

J gene: TRBJ1-5
clone size: few
D gene: -
V gene: TRBV7-2
CDR3 protein: CASSRPGGSNQPQHF
CDR3 DNA: TGTGCCAGCAGTCGCCCCGGGGGAAGCAATCAGCCCCAGCATTTT

J gene: TRBJ1-2
clone size: -
D gene: -
V gene: TRBV7-9
CDR3 protein: CASSFPGARATGYTF
CDR3 DNA: TGTGCCAGCAGCTTCCCAGGGGCCCGAGCCACCGGCTACACCTTC

J gene: TRBJ2-7
clone size: -
D gene: TRBD2
V gene: TRBV3-1/TRBV3-2
CDR3 protein: CASSLSPGLAYEQYF
CDR3 DNA: TGTGCCAGCAGCCTGTCTCCGGGACTAGCGTACGAGCAGTACTTC

J gene: TRBJ2-7
clone size: -
D gene: -
V gene: TRBV20-1
CDR3 protein: CSARDWEPYF
CDR3 DNA: TGCAGTGCTAGAGATTGGGAACCCTACTTC

J gene: TRBJ1-5
clone size: -
D gene: -
V gene: TRBV7-8
CDR3 protein: CASSLDGWNQPQHF
CDR3 DNA: TGTGCCAGCAGCTTAGACGGCTGGAATCAGCCCCAGCATTTT

J gene: TRBJ1-6
clone size: -
D gene: -
V gene: TRBV23-1
CDR3 protein: CASSLYGQALHF
CDR3 DNA: TGCGCCAGCAGTCTGTATGGCCAGGCCCTCCACTTT

J gene: TRBJ1-3
clone size: once
D gene: -
V gene: TRBV7-9
CDR3 protein: CASSLVPGWDSGNTIYF
CDR3 DNA: TGTGCCAGCAGCTTAGTTCCAGGGTGGGACTCTGGAAACACCATATATTTT